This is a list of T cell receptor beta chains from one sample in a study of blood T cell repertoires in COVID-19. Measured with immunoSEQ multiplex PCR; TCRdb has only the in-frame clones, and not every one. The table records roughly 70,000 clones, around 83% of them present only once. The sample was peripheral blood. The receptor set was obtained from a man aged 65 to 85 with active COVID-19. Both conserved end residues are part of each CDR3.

CDR3 protein: CASTTIGTGGYEQYF; V gene: TRBV6-5; J gene: TRBJ2-7
CDR3 protein: CATGQSGTSQETQYF; V gene: TRBV28; J gene: TRBJ2-5
CDR3 protein: CASSSDPRAGQFF; V gene: TRBV6-2/TRBV6-3; J gene: TRBJ2-1
CDR3 protein: CASSEVPVGATEQYF; V gene: TRBV2; J gene: TRBJ2-7
CDR3 protein: CASSSPQGRKNIQYF; V gene: TRBV7-9; J gene: TRBJ2-4
CDR3 protein: CASSLPGQGGGTEAFF; V gene: TRBV11-1; J gene: TRBJ1-1
CDR3 protein: CASSQRTGRSYEQYF; V gene: TRBV14; J gene: TRBJ2-7
CDR3 protein: CASSLGGSLVSYEQYF; V gene: TRBV11-1; J gene: TRBJ2-7
CDR3 protein: CASSLVGRGPEQYF; V gene: TRBV5-1; J gene: TRBJ2-7
CDR3 protein: CATRDRGQETQYF; V gene: TRBV19; J gene: TRBJ2-5
CDR3 protein: CATQAGAGADTQYF; V gene: TRBV7-3; J gene: TRBJ2-3
CDR3 protein: CASTLRGGGNQPQHF; V gene: TRBV28; J gene: TRBJ1-5
CDR3 protein: CASSRTSGRFGSHEQYF; V gene: TRBV3-1/TRBV3-2; J gene: TRBJ2-7
CDR3 protein: CASSYSGQGPSYEQYF; V gene: TRBV6-2/TRBV6-3; J gene: TRBJ2-7
CDR3 protein: CSVGFGTGELFF; V gene: TRBV29-1; J gene: TRBJ2-2
CDR3 protein: CASSATGTGVSGANVLTF; V gene: TRBV13; J gene: TRBJ2-6
CDR3 protein: CASSPPLAGGGDEQFF; V gene: TRBV5-1; J gene: TRBJ2-1
CDR3 protein: CASRPRNTEAFF; V gene: TRBV28; J gene: TRBJ1-1
CDR3 protein: CAIPPGQSSYNEQFF; V gene: TRBV7-3; J gene: TRBJ2-1
CDR3 protein: CASSLGGRTRAQYF; V gene: TRBV5-4; J gene: TRBJ2-5
CDR3 protein: CASSPRALNTGELFF; V gene: TRBV11-2; J gene: TRBJ2-2
CDR3 protein: CAWSASGEQYF; V gene: TRBV30; J gene: TRBJ2-7
CDR3 protein: CASSLLAGGTDTQYF; V gene: TRBV19; J gene: TRBJ2-3
CDR3 protein: CASSLDGKNIQYF; V gene: TRBV5-4; J gene: TRBJ2-4
CDR3 protein: CASSPIPGGSSGNTIYF; V gene: TRBV18; J gene: TRBJ1-3
CDR3 protein: CASSFGGGPSDSYEQYF; V gene: TRBV5-1; J gene: TRBJ2-7
CDR3 protein: CASSPRTSQRHGELFF; V gene: TRBV18; J gene: TRBJ2-2
CDR3 protein: CASSYRLEEKLFF; V gene: TRBV7-9; J gene: TRBJ1-4
CDR3 protein: CATNWGPNTGELFF; V gene: TRBV2; J gene: TRBJ2-2
CDR3 protein: CANGGLANPWNEQFF; V gene: TRBV5-3; J gene: TRBJ2-1
CDR3 protein: CASSIGTSPSTDTQYF; V gene: TRBV6-2/TRBV6-3; J gene: TRBJ2-3
CDR3 protein: CASSPPGGLGQFF; V gene: TRBV7-2; J gene: TRBJ2-1
CDR3 protein: CASSPPGQPNTEAFF; V gene: TRBV11-2; J gene: TRBJ1-1
CDR3 protein: CASSQGPGVGGEQYF; V gene: TRBV4-1; J gene: TRBJ2-7
CDR3 protein: CAWSVWASGGGTQYF; V gene: TRBV30; J gene: TRBJ2-5
CDR3 protein: CASSPHRGEQYF; V gene: TRBV7-8; J gene: TRBJ2-7
CDR3 protein: CASSPDPWTGGLSTQYF; V gene: TRBV4-1; J gene: TRBJ2-3
CDR3 protein: CASSIGAPDNEQFF; V gene: TRBV19; J gene: TRBJ2-1
CDR3 protein: CASSPPGGTYEQYF; V gene: TRBV6-2/TRBV6-3; J gene: TRBJ2-7
CDR3 protein: CASSLGGGRQETQYF; V gene: TRBV7-2; J gene: TRBJ2-5
CDR3 protein: CASSRDRGSYTF; V gene: TRBV7-2; J gene: TRBJ1-2
CDR3 protein: CASSRLAYNEQFF; V gene: TRBV6-6; J gene: TRBJ2-1
CDR3 protein: CASSYPRGGTGSNEQFF; V gene: TRBV6-2/TRBV6-3; J gene: TRBJ2-1
CDR3 protein: CASSPRGTGGNSNQPQHF; V gene: TRBV7-8; J gene: TRBJ1-5
CDR3 protein: CASSVGQGNNEQFF; V gene: TRBV9; J gene: TRBJ2-1
CDR3 protein: CASSLLGRGKPYNEQFF; V gene: TRBV7-3; J gene: TRBJ2-1
CDR3 protein: CASSPDRDGYGYTF; V gene: TRBV2; J gene: TRBJ1-2
CDR3 protein: CASSQAPVGVTGELFF; V gene: TRBV4-3; J gene: TRBJ2-2
CDR3 protein: CASSPGTGAGSYNSPLHF; V gene: TRBV10-2; J gene: TRBJ1-6
CDR3 protein: CAWSHGGGTQYF; V gene: TRBV30; J gene: TRBJ2-3
CDR3 protein: CASSLVGLADSFSYEQYF; V gene: TRBV7-8; J gene: TRBJ2-7
CDR3 protein: CASSDRTRDRGRGENIQYF; V gene: TRBV10-1; J gene: TRBJ2-4
CDR3 protein: CASSATRDPGVNEQFF; V gene: TRBV7-2; J gene: TRBJ2-1
CDR3 protein: CSVKPGTGGLNYGYTF; V gene: TRBV29-1; J gene: TRBJ1-2
CDR3 protein: CASSVAAGNQETQYF; V gene: TRBV9; J gene: TRBJ2-5
CDR3 protein: CASSYPGHQGQYF; V gene: TRBV6-5; J gene: TRBJ2-7
CDR3 protein: CASSLADSPGYEQYF; V gene: TRBV7-6; J gene: TRBJ2-7